Described below is a single T cell receptor beta chain sequence and its context. The antigen is not known. These data are taken from a study of T cell responses to AZD1222 COVID-19 vaccine. General observations from the study: Donors, mostly white British, included more females; clonal diversity was possibly underestimated.

Only in-frame clones appear in the TCRdb table, and some are missing; sequencing was by immunoSEQ multiplex PCR. The sample yields some 150,000 clones, 90% seen once. CDR3 length: 15 residues. The germline V gene has CDR1 SGHTA and CDR2 FQGNSA. V was pared by 8 bases and J by 2 bases, with 19 bases between. This chain uses TRBV7-2 with TRBJ2-7, with D perhaps TRBD1 (6 bases). The sample in question was peripheral blood, obtained on day 0 of AZD1222 vaccination. The receptor was derived from an adult in good health. The CDR3 DNA follows: TGTGCCAGCTTACCTGCCCGTCAGGGGACCTACGAGCAGTACTTC. Protein: CASLPARQGTYEQYF.